This T cell receptor beta chain came from a study of Graves' ophthalmopathy and Graves' hyperthyroidism. Study background: Samples of peripheral blood were obtained at initial diagnosis, prior to treatment of any kind.

Worth noting for this clonotype: Its antigen is currently unknown. The conserved final phenylalanine or tryptophan is absent from the CDR3, which likely points to a read error.

Beta-chain TCR CDR3 regions were amplified from RNA transcripts. First-round RT-PCR with HTBI primers preceded a second-round multiplex PCR. MiXCR, run by TCRdb on the multiplex PCR reads, gives a single entry per CDR3 protein. The table has around 660,000 distinct CDR3 sequences, about two fifths seen once. Exclusion criteria comprised other autoimmune diseases, uncontrolled infections, pregnancy or lactation in patients. Clinical symptoms, serum thyroxine, TRAb, thyroid ultrasound and orbital computed tomography formed the basis of diagnosis. Findings of the study overall: The 13-signature model separated ophthalmopathy from stable hyperthyroidism at 85% to 90% sensitivity and roughly 80% specificity.

There are 14 residues in the CDR3. The V and J ends lost 1 base and 4 bases, in that order; junction bases with no gene match: 3. Germline V lookup: CDR1 LGHNA, CDR2 YSLEER. The chain employs TRBV4-3 and TRBJ1-2; 7 bases are a match to TRBD1. The specimen was peripheral blood. The clonotype was recovered from an adult man with Graves' ophthalmopathy. CDR3 sequence: CASSQGQGSYGYTI. The CDR3 DNA is TGCGCCAGCAGCCAAGGACAGGGAAGCTATGGCTACACCATC.